These 28 T cell receptor beta chains came from one sample sequenced in a study of control samples from healthy donors and cancer patients. Sequencing used immunoSEQ multiplex PCR; TCRdb keeps in-frame clones, though not all of them. The data contain 25,000 to 30,000 clones, approximately 85% of them seen just once; the ten biggest clones take up around 7%. Material: PBMCs. These receptors all come from a woman aged 55-75 years with head and neck cancer.

The rearrangement joins TRBV7-3 to TRBJ2-7, with 8 bases aligning to TRBD1. Looked up from germline, CDR1 is SGHTA and CDR2 is FQGTGA. V lost 5 bases to trimming and J lost 3 bases; unmatched junction nucleotides: 12. The CDR3 runs to 16 residues. The CDR3 DNA reads TGTGCCAGCAGCCCCCGGACAGGGAAGGGAGTCTACGAGCAGTACTTC. It codes for CASSPRTGKGVYEQYF.

J is TRBJ2-5 and V is TRBV5-4; TRBD2 aligns across 11 bases. V gave up 1 base and J gave up 5 bases; unmatched junction bases: 4. This CDR3 spans 15 amino acids. Per germline, CDR1 SGHNT and CDR2 YYREEE (reference sequence). CDR3 coding DNA: TGTGCCAGCAGCTTGTTACCTAGCGGGAGGGAGACCCAGTACTTC. Translated, it gives CASSLLPSGRETQYF.

The chain links TRBV18 to TRBJ1-6, with a possible D match to TRBD1 (5 bases). V lost 3 bases, J lost 6 bases, and 12 bases lay in between. The germline V gene has CDR1 KGHSH and CDR2 LQKENI. The CDR3 loop spans 15 amino acids. The CDR3 loop is CASSPRDGINSPLHF. In nucleotides, the CDR3 is TGTGCCAGCTCACCGCGGGACGGCATTAATTCACCCCTCCACTTT.

The rearrangement joins TRBV5-1 to TRBJ2-3, with D possibly being TRBD1 or TRBD2 (6 bases each). Trimming cost V 5 bases and J 2 bases, with 15 bases left between them. The CDR3 contains 15 residues. CDR1 SGHRS and CDR2 YFSETQ come from the germline V gene. The CDR3 coding sequence is TGCGCCAGCAGTCGGGGGCGGGCAAACACAGATACGCAGTATTTT. It yields the protein CASSRGRANTDTQYF.

The sample holds a few counts of this clone. J is TRBJ1-1 and V is TRBV29-1, with D maybe TRBD1 (5 bases). Germline V lookup: CDR1 SQVTM, CDR2 ANQGSEA. The CDR3 consists of 11 residues. V lost 6 bases and J 5 bases, leaving 10 bases between the germline ends. CDR3 sequence: CSVHRRTEAFF. As DNA, the CDR3 is TGCAGCGTACACAGGCGGACTGAAGCTTTCTTT.

V usage is TRBV6-5 and J usage is TRBJ1-3, with unresolved D. CDR3 length: 15 residues. Germline CDR1 is MNHEY and CDR2 is SVGAGI. V was trimmed by 4 bases and J by 1 base, leaving 11 bases between them. The DNA for the CDR3 is TGTGCCAGCAGTTCTGTTGGCAGGTCTGGAAACACCATATATTTT. Its protein is CASSSVGRSGNTIYF.

The V and J genes are TRBV6-5 and TRBJ2-2, with a tentative D call TRBD2 (6 bases). V was pared by 6 bases and J by 6 bases, with 17 bases between. The CDR3 consists of 15 residues. CDR1 is MNHEY and CDR2 is SVGAGI in the germline V gene. The DNA of the CDR3 is TGTGCCAGCAGCTCGGGAGCTATGCGAGCCGGGGAGCTGTTTTTT. Protein: CASSSGAMRAGELFF.

This rearrangement joins TRBV7-2 to TRBJ2-6; the D gene is possibly TRBD1 (8 bases). V lost 2 bases to trimming and J lost 0 bases, with 17 bases between them. The germline gives CDR1 SGHTA, CDR2 FQGNSA. CDR3 length: 19 residues. The CDR3 DNA reads TGTGCCAGCAGCTTAAGGGAGGGACAGGAGAACTCTGGGGCCAACGTCCTGACTTTC. Translated, it gives CASSLREGQENSGANVLTF.

In its sample, this clone was seen once. The J gene is TRBJ2-5, the V gene TRBV10-3, with a tentative D call TRBD1 (8 bases). CDR1 is ENHRY, CDR2 SYGVKD, per germline. This CDR3 region has 19 residues. Trimming pared 4 bases from V and 5 bases from J, leaving 29 bases between. CDR3 region: CAISVSTTGQGGGRETQYF. CDR3 sequence (DNA): TGTGCCATCAGTGTTTCCACCACTGGACAGGGAGGGGGCAGGGAGACCCAGTACTTC.

There are a few counts of this clone. The rearrangement links TRBV7-8 to TRBJ2-1; 8 bases align to TRBD1. The CDR3 totals 14 residues. Per germline, CDR1 SGHVS and CDR2 FQNEAQ. Trimming cost V 5 bases and J 9 bases; bases outside gene matches: 9. The CDR3 DNA sequence: TGTGCCAGCAGCCCGACGCAGGGGGCTATTGAGCAGTTCTTC. This gives the protein CASSPTQGAIEQFF.

The chain recombines TRBV18 with TRBJ2-7, with D unclear. Trimming shortened V by 3 bases and J by 7 bases, and 10 bases separated the two germline ends. The CDR3 contains 12 residues. Germline loops: CDR1 KGHSH, CDR2 LQKENI. CDR3 sequence reads: CASSPDLREQYF. In nucleotides, the CDR3 is TGTGCCAGCTCACCGGACCTACGGGAGCAGTACTTC. Full variable domain (remainder filled in from reference TRBV18 and TRBJ2-7): NAGVMQNPRHLVRRRGQEARLRCSPMKGHSHVYWYRQLPEEGLKFMVYLQKENIIDESGMPKERFSAEFPKEGPSILRIQQVVRGDSAAYFCASSPDLREQYFGPGTRLTVT.

This chain uses TRBV9 with TRBJ1-3, with TRBD1 matching over 9 bases. This CDR3 spans 17 amino acids. With 3 bases clipped from V and 0 bases from J, the junction kept 7 bases outside the gene matches. From germline, CDR1 is SGDLS and CDR2 YYNGEE. The CDR3 DNA reads as TGTGCCAGCAGCGCGGACAGGGGCGTCCTCTCTGGAAACACCATATATTTT. This codes for CASSADRGVLSGNTIYF.

The chain uses TRBV19 and TRBJ2-7; possible D gene TRBD1, 6 bases. V dropped 5 bases and J dropped 5 bases, with 16 bases sitting between them. In germline, CDR1 is LNHDA, CDR2 SQIVND (reference sequence). This CDR3 comprises 14 residues. Here the CDR3 DNA reads TGTGCCAGTAGTTCAGGAGTAGGGGGAAACGAGCAGTACTTC. Its protein product is CASSSGVGGNEQYF.

The V call is TRBV6-6, the J call TRBJ1-4, with 9 bases lining up with TRBD1. CDR3 length: 16 amino acids. Per germline, CDR1 MNHNY and CDR2 SVGAGI (reference sequence). The V and J ends lost 4 bases and 5 bases, in that order; junction bases with no gene match: 8. CDR3 sequence reads: CASSSSGQGGNEKLFF. Here the CDR3 DNA reads TGTGCCAGCAGTTCCTCGGGACAGGGTGGAAATGAAAAACTGTTTTTT.

This clone has only one observation. CDR3 bases: TGTGCCAGCAGCCCACGGTTGGCAGAGACCCAGTACTTC. Protein product: CASSPRLAETQYF. J is TRBJ2-5 and V is TRBV9; unclear D gene. The V gene's germline CDR1 is SGDLS and CDR2 YYNGEE. Trimming removed 4 bases from V and 4 bases from J, with 11 bases in between. This CDR3 is 13 amino acids long.

This clone was observed a single time. V usage is TRBV30 and J usage is TRBJ2-1; 7 bases match TRBD2. J lost 10 bases, V lost 2 bases, and 5 bases had no gene match. This CDR3 is built from 12 residues. The germline V gene has CDR1 GTSNPN and CDR2 SVGIG (reference sequence). The DNA of the CDR3 is TGTGCCTGGAGTCTAAGCGGGAAAGAGCAGTTCTTC. Translated: CAWSLSGKEQFF.

The V gene is TRBV18, the J gene TRBJ1-1; the D gene is possibly TRBD1 (6 bases). Germline loops: CDR1 KGHSH, CDR2 LQKENI. The V end was cut by 3 bases, the J end by 7 bases, with 15 bases between. The CDR3 consists of 14 residues. This CDR3 reads CASSPGHPRGEAFF. CDR3 nucleotide sequence: TGTGCCAGCTCACCGGGACACCCTAGGGGTGAAGCTTTCTTT.

As regards this clone: Within the sample, other DNA sequences also encode this same CDR3. CDR3 bases: TGCGCCAGCAGCTTAGCGGGAGGATCAGATACGCAGTATTTT. This translates into CASSLAGGSDTQYF. The rearrangement uses TRBV5-1 and TRBJ2-3, with 9 bases aligning to TRBD2. Losses at the gene ends were 2 bases for V and 4 bases for J; bases not matched to a gene: 2. Germline CDR1 is SGHRS and CDR2 is YFSETQ. This CDR3 has 14 amino acids.

The chain employs TRBV2 and TRBJ1-2; 7 bases align to TRBD1. J lost 2 bases, V lost 7 bases, and 7 bases had no gene match. Germline V gene data show CDR1 as SNHLY and CDR2 as FYNNEI. The CDR3 extends over 14 amino acids. CDR3 amino acids: CASNRQGHNYGYTF. Written as DNA, the CDR3 is TGTGCCAGCAATCGACAGGGACACAACTATGGCTACACCTTC.

CDR3 loop: CASSPSEEQFF. CDR3 coding DNA: TGTGCCAGCTCACCCTCGGAGGAGCAGTTCTTC. The rearrangement joins TRBV18 to TRBJ2-1; no clear D gene. The V gene's germline CDR1 is KGHSH and CDR2 LQKENI. V dropped 3 bases and J dropped 10 bases, with 7 bases sitting between them. The CDR3 has 11 amino acids.

V gene TRBV4-1 combines with J gene TRBJ2-2; D may be TRBD1 or TRBD2 (5 bases each). Germline V gene sequence: CDR1 MGHRA, CDR2 YSYEKL. The CDR3 extends over 17 amino acids. V lost 3 bases, J lost 1 base, and 15 bases lay in between. The CDR3 loop reads CASSHNGLTGNTGELFF. The DNA of the CDR3 is TGCGCCAGCAGCCACAATGGACTCACAGGGAACACCGGGGAGCTGTTTTTT.

This clone was recorded a few times. The rearrangement links TRBV6-5 to TRBJ1-2; 7 positions match TRBD1. Germline V gives CDR1 MNHEY, CDR2 SVGAGI. V lost 2 bases and J lost 5; bases outside the gene matches: 8. The CDR3 is 15 residues long. The CDR3 loop is CASSYGGQTSYGYTF. The CDR3, as DNA: TGTGCCAGCAGTTACGGGGGACAGACCTCTTATGGCTACACCTTC.

The chain couples TRBV12-3 or TRBV12-4 to TRBJ1-6; TRBD1 might be the D (5 bases). This CDR3 has 12 amino acids. V was cut by 3 bases and J by 10 bases, with 7 bases left in between. The CDR3 reads CASSFRQSPLHF. CDR3 nucleotide sequence: TGTGCCAGCAGTTTCCGACAGTCACCCCTCCACTTT.

The rearrangement joins TRBV10-2 to TRBJ2-3; 14 bases line up with TRBD2. Germline CDR1 reads WSHSY; CDR2 reads SAAADI. The CDR3 covers 15 residues. Trimming removed 5 bases from V and 6 bases from J; junction bases left unmatched: 4. CDR3 amino acids: CASSPGLAGVDTQYF. DNA of the CDR3: TGCGCCAGCAGTCCGGGACTAGCGGGAGTTGATACGCAGTATTTT.

In this sample, this clone turned up once. The genes are TRBV5-1 and TRBJ2-3, with D possibly TRBD2 on 5 matching bases. Germline V gene lookup returns CDR1 SGHRS and CDR2 YFSETQ. The germline V and J ends were trimmed by 3 bases and 1 base, with 12 bases remaining between them. This CDR3 has 15 amino acids. The CDR3 reads CASSSMDSRTDTQYF. The CDR3, as DNA: TGCGCCAGCAGCTCCATGGACTCCCGCACAGATACGCAGTATTTT.

This chain connects TRBV19 to TRBJ1-2; D remains ambiguous. Germline V CDR1 and CDR2: LNHDA, SQIVND (reference sequence). The V gene lost 5 bases and the J gene lost 1 base, with 14 bases spanning the gap. The CDR3 is made up of 15 amino acids. CDR3 coding DNA: TGTGCCAGTAGTCTAAGGGAAGGGTTTAACTATGGCTACACCTTC. Encoded protein: CASSLREGFNYGYTF.

The CDR3 here is CASSPLSDSANTGELFF. CDR3 nucleotides: TGTGCCAGCAGCCCCCTTTCGGACAGCGCGAACACCGGGGAGCTGTTTTTT. The genes are TRBV11-3 and TRBJ2-2, with a possible D match to TRBD1 (6 bases). This CDR3 comprises 17 residues. The germline V gene encodes CDR1 SGHNT and CDR2 YENEEA. Trimming stripped 5 bases from V and 0 bases from J, with 16 bases between.

The rearrangement joins TRBV2 to TRBJ1-2; D is uncertain. Germline-derived CDR1 and CDR2 are SNHLY and FYNNEI. Trimming left V 3 bases short and J 2 bases short, with 10 bases between. This CDR3 is built from 14 residues. This CDR3 reads CASSDGVSNYGYTF. In nucleotides, the CDR3 is TGTGCCAGCAGTGACGGGGTGTCCAACTATGGCTACACCTTC.